The 32 T cell receptor beta chains presented below share a single source sample, sequenced in a study of T cells in Graves' hyperthyroidism and ophthalmopathy. The CDR3 regions of TCR beta were amplified from RNA transcripts. During a first-round RT-PCR of the TCR CDR3, the HTBI primer set was used. From the multiplex PCR reads, TCRdb called clonotypes with MiXCR, one entry per CDR3 protein. The sample lists fewer than 30,000 distinct CDR3 sequences, 45% to 50% occurring once. What was sequenced was blood. These receptor sequences come from a woman aged 40 to 49 with Graves' hyperthyroidism that later progressed to Graves' ophthalmopathy.

The gene calls are TRBV20-1 and TRBJ2-1; D is uncertain. The germline V gene has CDR1 DFQATT and CDR2 SNEGSKA (reference sequence). V was clipped by 6 bases and J by 6 bases, with 12 bases between them. The CDR3 totals 12 residues. CDR3 region: CSASRTTNEQFF. Written as DNA, the CDR3 is TGCAGTGCCAGCAGGACCACCAATGAGCAGTTCTTC.

This clonotype has only one observation. The genes are TRBV30 and TRBJ2-7; the match to TRBD1 covers 7 bases. This CDR3 has 13 amino acids. J lost 2 bases, V lost 5 bases, and 6 bases had no gene match. The germline gives CDR1 GTSNPN, CDR2 SVGIG (reference sequence). The CDR3 region has the DNA TGTGCCTGGGTCCGGGACAGCCCCTACGAGCAGTACTTC. Translation: CAWVRDSPYEQYF.

The chain combines TRBV10-3 with TRBJ1-4; TRBD1 agrees at 8 bases. With V trimmed by 0 bases and J by 10 bases, 10 bases remained unmatched. Germline CDR1 ENHRY, CDR2 SYGVKD. The CDR3 loop spans 16 amino acids. CDR3 bases: TGTGCCATCAGTGAGTCCCCGGGACAGGCCGACGGAAAACTGTTTTTT. Protein: CAISESPGQADGKLFF.

This chain connects TRBV20-1 to TRBJ2-1, with D perhaps matching TRBD1 (5 bases). Trimming took off 8 bases at V and 0 bases at J, with 20 bases between the two ends. The CDR3 contains 16 residues. CDR1 and CDR2 (germline): DFQATT, SNEGSKA (reference sequence). The CDR3 spells CSSKGQTVISYNEQFF. CDR3 in DNA: TGCAGTTCAAAGGGTCAGACAGTGATCTCCTACAATGAGCAGTTCTTC.

There are many counts of this clonotype. The CDR3 region has the DNA TGTGCCAGCAGCCAAATAGAATACGAGCAGTACTTC. This gives the protein CASSQIEYEQYF. V usage is TRBV3-1 and J usage is TRBJ2-7; no clear D. The CDR3 has 12 amino acids. V lost 2 bases, J lost 4 bases, and 6 bases lay in between. Germline V lookup: CDR1 LGHDT, CDR2 YNNKEL (reference sequence).

This clonotype is deemed medium-sized. The chain recombines TRBV2 with TRBJ2-6, with D maybe TRBD2 (6 bases). The length of the CDR3 is 15 residues. Germline CDR1 and CDR2: SNHLY and FYNNEI. V was trimmed by 10 bases and J by 0 bases, leaving 13 bases between them. The CDR3 protein is CAITGRSSGANVLTF. The DNA for the CDR3 is TGTGCCATAACCGGGAGATCCTCTGGGGCCAACGTCCTGACTTTC. Complete variable domain (other parts from reference TRBV2 and TRBJ2-6): EPEVTQTPSHQVTQMGQEVILRCVPISNHLYFYWYRQILGQKVEFLVSFYNNEISEKSEIFDDQFSVERPDGSNFTLKIRSTKLEDSAMYFCAITGRSSGANVLTFGAGSRLTVL.

In the case of this clonotype: The junction shows a germline mismatch at one end, possibly a read error. The chain has TRBV5-6 and TRBJ2-3; the D call may be TRBD1 or TRBD2 (5 bases each). CDR1 is SGHDT, CDR2 YYEEEE, per germline. The CDR3 consists of 12 residues. The CDR3 loop is CASTFQGDTQYF. CDR3 DNA: TGTGCCAGCACCTTCCAGGGAGATACGCAATATTTT.

The table lists this clonotype with a few counts. The rearrangement links TRBV2 to TRBJ1-2, with no clear D. There are 12 residues in the CDR3. Germline loops: CDR1 SNHLY, CDR2 FYNNEI. V lost 3 bases and J lost 3, with 5 bases in between. The CDR3 sequence: CASSDGYYGYTF. CDR3 in DNA: TGTGCCAGCAGTGATGGGTACTATGGCTACACCTTC.

Of note for this clonotype: Likely a read error: the CDR3 ends without its conserved phenylalanine or tryptophan. The J gene is TRBJ1-1, the V gene TRBV7-9; the D is unclear. CDR1 is SEHNR, CDR2 FQNEAQ, per germline (reference sequence). The CDR3 runs to 12 residues. Trimming shortened V by 3 bases and J by 7 bases, and 9 bases separated the two germline ends. CDR3 sequence reads: CASSFVLSEAFL. Here the CDR3 DNA reads TGTGCCAGCAGCTTTGTACTGAGTGAAGCTTTCTTA.

This chain connects TRBV20-1 to TRBJ1-4; the match to TRBD1 covers 7 bases. CDR3 length equals 15 residues. Germline V gene sequence: CDR1 DFQATT, CDR2 SNEGSKA (reference sequence). V lost 4 bases and J lost 0; bases outside the gene matches: 5. CDR3 sequence reads: CSAIGTETTNEKLFF. The CDR3 DNA reads TGCAGTGCTATAGGGACAGAAACAACTAATGAAAAACTGTTTTTT.

This clonotype was counted once. V usage is TRBV7-9 and J usage is TRBJ2-1, with 11 bases aligning to TRBD2. V was pared by 5 bases and J by 6 bases, with 3 bases of the junction left unmatched. Germline assignment: CDR1 SEHNR and CDR2 FQNEAQ (reference sequence). CDR3 length: 14 residues. Written as DNA, the CDR3 is TGTGCCAGCAGCGCCCTAGCGGGAGGCAATGAGCAGTTCTTC. This sequence encodes CASSALAGGNEQFF.

This clonotype occurred many times. The chain carries TRBV11-2 and TRBJ2-1, with D perhaps TRBD2 (7 bases). Germline V CDR1 and CDR2: SGHAT, FQNNGV. Trimming removed 5 bases at V and 8 bases at J, with 22 bases between. This CDR3 comprises 16 residues. This chain's CDR3 is CASSPTRGGGGHEQFF. The DNA of the CDR3 is TGTGCCAGCAGCCCTACCCGGGGAGGGGGTGGCCATGAGCAGTTCTTC.

By sample fraction, this clonotype is medium-sized. V usage is TRBV9 and J usage is TRBJ2-2; possible D gene TRBD2, 5 bases. There are 15 residues in the CDR3. V lost 4 bases to trimming and J lost 7 bases, with 17 bases between them. From germline, CDR1 is SGDLS and CDR2 YYNGEE. The CDR3 coding sequence is TGTGCCAGCAGCCCCATTGAGGGTCTCGGCGGGGAGCTGTTTTTT. Its protein product is CASSPIEGLGGELFF.

The chain uses TRBV5-6 and TRBJ2-6, with D unclear. The V gene's germline CDR1 is SGHDT and CDR2 YYEEEE. The CDR3 contains 17 residues. V was pared by 1 base and J by 3 bases, with 14 bases between. The CDR3 DNA follows: TGTGCCAGCAGCTTGATTGCAACGGTCCTTGGGGCCAACGTCCTGACTTTC. This encodes CASSLIATVLGANVLTF.

This clonotype appeared a few times. V usage is TRBV14 and J usage is TRBJ2-1; D ambiguous. Looked up from germline, CDR1 is SGHDN and CDR2 is FVKESK. Trimming cost V 4 bases and J 5 bases, with 15 bases left between them. CDR3 size: 15 residues. The CDR3 sequence: CASSLVDGRNNEQFF. The CDR3 nucleotides are TGTGCCAGCAGCCTCGTCGATGGTAGAAACAATGAGCAGTTCTTC.

The chain is built from TRBV6-4 and TRBJ2-1; D call uncertain. Germline CDR1 MRHNA, CDR2 SNTAGT. Trimming removed 3 bases at V and 10 bases at J, with 13 bases between. The CDR3 extends over 13 amino acids. In DNA form, the CDR3 reads TGTGCCAGCAGTGATCCAGCACCGGACGAGCAGTTCTTC. It translates to CASSDPAPDEQFF.

This clonotype showed up many times. V gene TRBV5-1 combines with J gene TRBJ2-5; tentatively, D is TRBD2 (7 bases). Trimming removed 0 bases at V and 5 bases at J, with 14 bases between. The germline V gene encodes CDR1 SGHRS and CDR2 YFSETQ. This CDR3 has 15 amino acids. Here the CDR3 reads CASSLAGGPGETQYF. The CDR3 bases are TGCGCCAGCAGCTTGGCCGGGGGGCCGGGGGAGACCCAGTACTTC.

This clonotype was recorded once. The chain combines TRBV24-1 with TRBJ2-1, with 9 bases lining up with TRBD1. The CDR3 contains 15 residues. The V gene end was trimmed by 7 bases and the J gene end by 4 bases; junction bases not matched to a gene: 7. Germline-derived CDR1 and CDR2 are KGHDR and SFDVKD. In nucleotides, the CDR3 is TGTGCCACCAGCCCGGGACAGGGAAGGTACAATGAGCAGTTCTTC. Translated: CATSPGQGRYNEQFF.

This clonotype has more than one count but fewer than ten. The J gene is TRBJ2-7, the V gene TRBV14, with a possible D match to TRBD2 (5 bases). Trimming removed 4 bases at V and 3 bases at J, with 7 bases between. Germline CDR1 and CDR2: SGHDN and FVKESK. The CDR3 covers 12 residues. CDR3: CASSPRDYEQYF. In DNA form, the CDR3 reads TGTGCCAGCAGCCCGAGGGACTACGAGCAGTACTTC.

This clonotype was picked up many times. CDR3 protein: CASSPWTARDTGELFF. The CDR3 coding sequence is TGTGCCAGCAGCCCCTGGACAGCCCGAGACACCGGGGAGCTGTTTTTT. The chain links TRBV7-2 to TRBJ2-2; possible D gene TRBD1, 6 bases. V lost 5 bases and J 3 bases, leaving 16 bases between the germline ends. The germline V gene has CDR1 SGHTA and CDR2 FQGNSA. CDR3 length: 16 residues.

This clonotype appeared once. The chain joins TRBV2 to TRBJ2-7; TRBD2 aligns across 7 bases. V lost 2 bases to trimming and J lost 3 bases; unmatched junction nucleotides: 4. Germline CDR1 is SNHLY and CDR2 is FYNNEI. The CDR3 is 14 amino acids. Written as DNA, the CDR3 is TGTGCCAGCAGTGAAAGGCGGGGGAGCTACGAGCAGTACTTC. It specifies CASSERRGSYEQYF.

The chain employs TRBV9 and TRBJ2-7; D gene ambiguous. Between the trimmed V and J ends, which lost 0 bases and 2 bases, there was a span of 6 bases. Germline V gene lookup returns CDR1 SGDLS and CDR2 YYNGEE. This CDR3 has 13 amino acids. In DNA, the CDR3 is TGTGCCAGCAGCGTAGCCCGCACCTACGAGCAGTACTTC. As protein: CASSVARTYEQYF.

The chain uses TRBV24-1 and TRBJ2-2; 8 nucleotides agree with TRBD1. From germline, CDR1 is KGHDR and CDR2 SFDVKD. The CDR3 sequence is 15 residues long. J gave up 4 bases and V 7 bases, and 7 bases lay outside the gene matches. CDR3 in amino acids: CATSSDRGITGELFF. The CDR3, as DNA: TGTGCCACCAGCTCAGACAGGGGTATCACCGGGGAGCTGTTTTTT.

CDR3 residues: CASSRQVANNEQFF. CDR3 DNA sequence: TGCGCCAGCAGCCGACAGGTCGCAAACAATGAGCAGTTCTTC. The chain uses TRBV5-1 and TRBJ2-1; D may be TRBD1 (6 bases). Looked up from germline, CDR1 is SGHRS and CDR2 is YFSETQ. This CDR3 comprises 14 residues. The V and J ends lost 4 bases and 5 bases respectively, with 13 bases between them.

This chain joins TRBV9 and TRBJ2-1; no clear D gene. In germline, CDR1 is SGDLS, CDR2 YYNGEE. V lost 3 bases and J 3 bases, leaving 4 bases between the germline ends. The CDR3 is 12 residues long. CDR3 protein: CASSGDYNEQFF. CDR3 nucleotide sequence: TGTGCCAGCAGCGGGGACTACAATGAGCAGTTCTTC.

This clonotype was found a few times. The genes are TRBV10-3 and TRBJ2-1; 9 nucleotides align to TRBD1. The V gene's germline CDR1 is ENHRY and CDR2 SYGVKD. The CDR3 covers 16 residues. V was clipped by 8 bases and J by 2 bases; unmatched bases: 10. CDR3 bases: TGTGCCATCGGACAGGGGTTAGGGGGAGCCTACAATGAGCAGTTCTTC. It encodes CAIGQGLGGAYNEQFF.

The chain joins TRBV20-1 to TRBJ2-1; TRBD2 matches at 12 bases. Per germline, CDR1 DFQATT and CDR2 SNEGSKA (reference sequence). The CDR3 consists of 14 residues. The V and J ends lost 3 bases and 7 bases, in that order; junction bases with no gene match: 4. CDR3 DNA sequence: TGCAGTGCTAGGGGACTAGCGGGTCGGAATGAGCAGTTCTTC. The encoded protein is CSARGLAGRNEQFF.

The rearrangement links TRBV11-2 to TRBJ2-7, with 7 bases lining up with TRBD2. V was pared by 0 bases and J by 2 bases, with 4 bases of the junction left unmatched. The CDR3 is 15 amino acids. Germline CDR1 is SGHAT and CDR2 is FQNNGV. DNA for the CDR3: TGTGCCAGCAGCTTAGACGGACTAGGGACCTACGAGCAGTACTTC. Translated: CASSLDGLGTYEQYF.

The chain couples TRBV19 to TRBJ1-6; D gene ambiguous. CDR3 length: 13 residues. Trimming pared 5 bases from V and 11 bases from J, leaving 13 bases between. CDR1 and CDR2 (germline): LNHDA, SQIVND (reference sequence). Here the CDR3 DNA reads TGTGCCAGTAGTCTGCAGATGCGGGCACCCCTCCACTTT. This gives the protein CASSLQMRAPLHF.

V is TRBV10-3 and J is TRBJ2-1; TRBD1 or TRBD2 may be the D gene (7 bases each). V dropped 6 bases and J dropped 9 bases, with 21 bases sitting between them. The CDR3 runs 15 residues. Germline V gene lookup returns CDR1 ENHRY and CDR2 SYGVKD. CDR3 nucleotides: TGTGCCATCAGCGAAAGGGGGGAGGGGGCTGGTGAGCAGTTCTTC. This gives the protein CAISERGEGAGEQFF.

The J gene is TRBJ1-5, the V gene TRBV6-1, with D possibly TRBD1 on 5 matching bases. With 5 bases removed from V and 2 bases from J, the gap between germline ends came to 13 bases. The length of the CDR3 is 15 residues. Germline V gene data show CDR1 as MNHNS and CDR2 as SASEGT. The CDR3 DNA sequence: TGTGCCAGCAGTCAGACAGTGGGGGGCAATCAGCCCCAGCATTTT. Its translation: CASSQTVGGNQPQHF.

This clonotype was counted a single time. Without the conserved terminal phenylalanine or tryptophan, this CDR3 likely stems from a read error. The DNA is left out, because the CDR3 cannot be placed on it with certainty; the CDR3 is given as TCRdb lists it. The chain uses TRBV24-1 and TRBJ2-1. Germline-derived CDR1 and CDR2 are KGHDR and SFDVKD. The CDR3 has 12 residues if both end residues are counted. This CDR3 is CATSGLSNGQLL.